This T cell receptor beta chain was identified in a study of cytomegalovirus exposure and HLA in healthy donors. The PCR contained 60 Vbeta and 13 Jbeta primers. TCRdb's table, derived via immunoSEQ multiplex PCR, lists solely in-frame clones and lacks some. The profile shows roughly 200,000 clones, about 10% of them singletons. Worth noting for this clone: The antigen remains undetermined.

Study conclusions and caveats: Fewer N-insertions (relative to the approximately 670-donor mean) were reportedly seen in an Asian-associated ancestry cluster in a later analysis.

With V trimmed by 6 bases and J by 2 bases, 8 bases remained unmatched. From germline, CDR1 is MNHNS and CDR2 SASEGT. This CDR3 region has 15 residues. This clonotype was sampled from a woman in her twenties or thirties in good health and CMV-seropositive. The sample taken for sequencing was PBMCs. The rearrangement links TRBV6-1 to TRBJ2-3; the match to TRBD2 covers 7 bases. The CDR3 nucleotides read TGTGCCAGCAGAGGAGGGACTATTCTCACAGATACGCAGTATTTT. Translating it yields CASRGGTILTDTQYF.